These 10 T cell receptor beta chains share one sample of origin, sequenced in a study of T-cell reconstitution after alpha-beta-depleted transplantation in children. Unique molecular identifiers tagged the TCRbeta library. MiXCR, applied by TCRdb to the PCR reads, yields one record per CDR3 protein. Here the sample spans 450,000 to 600,000 distinct CDR3 sequences, approximately 12% being singletons. The sequencing here drew on PBMCs, mostly from graft donor cells, taken 360 days after TCRalphabeta/CD19-depleted stem cell transplant. The receptors originated from a male patient aged 5 to 17 who had a stem cell transplant for acute myeloid leukemia, so the T cells may come from the graft donor.

This clonotype was found a few times. The V and J genes are TRBV20-1 and TRBJ2-5; D might be TRBD2 (6 bases). V shed 0 bases and J shed 5 bases, with 13 bases lying between them. This CDR3 contains 14 residues. Germline V CDR1 and CDR2: DFQATT, SNEGSKA (reference sequence). This chain's CDR3 is CSARETRFGETQYF. CDR3 nucleotide sequence: TGCAGTGCTAGAGAGACTAGATTTGGGGAGACCCAGTACTTC.

This clonotype has a handful of counts. J is TRBJ2-7 and V is TRBV3-1; 11 bases are shared with TRBD2. V shed 5 bases and J 6 bases; nucleotides not matched to a gene: 0. This CDR3 is 12 amino acids long. Looked up from germline, CDR1 is LGHDT and CDR2 is YNNKEL (reference sequence). The CDR3 nucleotides are TGTGCCAGCAGCGGACTAGCGGGCGAGCAGTACTTC. Translation gives CASSGLAGEQYF.

The chain employs TRBV5-5 and TRBJ2-2; TRBD2 matches at 11 bases. The CDR3 sequence is 16 residues long. Germline V gene data show CDR1 as SGHKS and CDR2 as YYEKEE (reference sequence). V dropped 3 bases and J dropped 3; count of bases not matched to a gene: 4. CDR3 nucleotide sequence: TGTGCCAGCAGCTCCGGGACTAGCGGATACACCGGGGAGCTGTTTTTT. It specifies CASSSGTSGYTGELFF. Complete variable domain (other parts from reference TRBV5-5 and TRBJ2-2): DAGVTQSPTHLIKTRGQQVTLRCSPISGHKSVSWYQQVLGQGPQFIFQYYEKEERGRGNFPDRFSARQFPNYSSELNVNALLLGDSALYLCASSSGTSGYTGELFFGEGSRLTVL.

This clonotype was observed a single time. The V and J genes are TRBV7-2 and TRBJ2-1; 9 nucleotides match TRBD2. The ends lost 3 bases at V and 15 bases at J; junction bases unmatched: 12. CDR1 is SGHTA and CDR2 is FQGNSA in the germline V gene. CDR3 length: 14 residues. The CDR3 bases are TGTGCCAGCAGCTTTATCATTAGCGGGAGCGAAGGGTTCTTC. This encodes CASSFIISGSEGFF.

This clonotype was picked up a small number of times. The V call is TRBV7-9, the J call TRBJ2-7; D gene uncertain. Deletions cut 8 bases from V and 5 bases from J, with 10 bases between. Germline V CDR1 and CDR2: SEHNR, FQNEAQ (reference sequence). This CDR3 is built from 11 residues. CDR3: CASFNTDEQYF. The CDR3 DNA reads TGTGCCAGCTTCAATACGGACGAGCAGTACTTC. Supplemented by reference TRBV7-9 and TRBJ2-7, the full variable domain reads DTGVSQNPRHKITKRGQNVTFRCDPISEHNRLYWYRQTLGQGPEFLTYFQNEAQLEKSRLLSDRFSAERPKGSFSTLEIQRTEQGDSAMYLCASFNTDEQYFGPGTRLTVT.

For the CDR3, the DNA is TGTGCCAGCAGCTTAGTGGCGGGACAGCCGCGGGTCTACGAGCAGTACTTC. It encodes CASSLVAGQPRVYEQYF. The rearrangement joins TRBV7-2 to TRBJ2-7; D perhaps matches TRBD1 (7 bases). The CDR3 runs 17 residues. The V and J ends lost 1 base and 3 bases respectively, with 19 bases between them. Germline lookup yields CDR1 SGHTA and CDR2 FQGNSA.

The table lists this clonotype with a count of one. A much larger clone lies one base from this, so it may be a read error. Because it lacks the conserved phenylalanine or tryptophan at the end, this CDR3 is likely a read error. This rearrangement joins TRBV7-9 to TRBJ2-3, with 8 bases lining up with TRBD1. Per germline, CDR1 SEHNR and CDR2 FQNEAQ (reference sequence). Trimming removed 7 bases from V and 2 bases from J; junction bases left unmatched: 11. There are 16 residues in the CDR3. CDR3 sequence (DNA): TGTGCCAGCACCCCGCTCCAGGGGGCAGACACAGATACGCAGTATTGT. It encodes CASTPLQGADTDTQYC.

This clonotype was seen only a few times. The rearrangement joins TRBV10-3 to TRBJ2-1; D might be TRBD2 (6 bases). Trimming shortened V by 3 bases and J by 0 bases, and 12 bases separated the two germline ends. The CDR3 has 16 amino acids. Germline lookup yields CDR1 ENHRY and CDR2 SYGVKD. CDR3 residues: CAISEGVGSSYNEQFF. In DNA, the CDR3 is TGTGCCATCAGTGAAGGGGTCGGGAGCTCCTACAATGAGCAGTTCTTC.

This clonotype was counted many times. The V gene is TRBV5-1, the J gene TRBJ2-5, with TRBD1 matching 11 bases. CDR3 length equals 18 residues. J gave up 1 base and V 0 bases, and 8 bases lay outside the gene matches. Germline loops: CDR1 SGHRS, CDR2 YFSETQ. CDR3 sequence: CASSLAGTGGIGQETQYF. Written as DNA, the CDR3 is TGCGCCAGCAGCTTGGCCGGGACAGGGGGAATAGGCCAAGAGACCCAGTACTTC. Full variable domain (rest looked up from reference TRBV5-1 and TRBJ2-5): KAGVTQTPRYLIKTRGQQVTLSCSPISGHRSVSWYQQTPGQGLQFLFEYFSETQRNKGNFPGRFSGRQFSNSRSEMNVSTLELGDSALYLCASSLAGTGGIGQETQYFGPGTRLLVL.

The chain is built from TRBV28 and TRBJ2-1; tentative D call: TRBD2 (5 bases). This CDR3 has 12 amino acids. Germline V gene data show CDR1 as MDHEN and CDR2 as SYDVKM. V was shortened by 8 bases and J by 2 bases, with 7 bases between the two germline ends. In DNA form, the CDR3 reads TGTGCCAGCGGAGCGGCCTACAATGAGCAGTTCTTC. It specifies CASGAAYNEQFF.